The 7 T cell receptor beta chains below come from one sample, sequenced in a study of cytomegalovirus exposure and HLA in healthy donors (dated by TCRdb to 2016 to 2017). The library was produced with the immunoSEQ multiplex PCR assay. For the multiplex PCR, a mixture combining 60 forward primers for TCR Vbeta segments and 13 reverse primers for TCR Jbeta segments was used. TCRdb stores this immuneACCESS table with in-frame sequences only. Part of the clones is absent; in the studies checked, under half of the shortfall reflects unresolved V genes, and no reason is known for the rest. This sample holds over 150,000 clones; about 80% were observed only once. The ten largest clones capture 8.5% to 10% of the sample. Input material: PBMCs. The receptors shown here come from a man in his late teens or twenties in good health and CMV-seropositive.

V usage is TRBV10-2 and J usage is TRBJ1-1; D uncertain. In germline, CDR1 is WSHSY, CDR2 SAAADI. CDR3 length: 11 residues. Trimming removed 6 bases from V and 1 base from J, with 3 bases in between. CDR3 residues: CASSRNTEAFF. The CDR3, as DNA: TGCGCCAGCAGCAGGAACACTGAAGCTTTCTTT.

A note on this clone: The junction differs from germline at one of its ends, possibly a read error. The chain carries TRBV5-1 and TRBJ2-7; D is possibly TRBD2 (5 bases). Germline V CDR1 and CDR2: SGHRS, YFSETQ. This CDR3 has 14 residues. CDR3 sequence reads: CASSLELAPYEQYF. The CDR3 nucleotides read TGTGCCAGCAGCTTGGAGCTAGCCCCCTACGAGCAGTACTTC.

The chain is built from TRBV6-5 and TRBJ1-2, with D tentatively TRBD1 (6 bases). The CDR3 length is 15 residues. V was trimmed by 5 bases and J by 5 bases, leaving 18 bases between them. CDR1 and CDR2 from the germline V gene are MNHEY and SVGAGI. In DNA form, the CDR3 reads TGTGCCAGCAGTCCGCGTGAGGACAGCTTATATGGCTACACCTTC. Translation: CASSPREDSLYGYTF.

The J gene is TRBJ1-2, the V gene TRBV29-1; weak D call: TRBD1 (6 bases). Per the germline V gene, CDR1 is SQVTM and CDR2 is ANQGSEA. CDR3 length: 15 amino acids. The V end lost 0 bases, the J end lost 8 bases, and 19 bases lay between the germline ends. In DNA, the CDR3 is TGCAGCGTTGAAGATCGTGGCTTACCAGGGGTCGGCTACACCTTC. Protein product: CSVEDRGLPGVGYTF. The full variable domain, completed using reference TRBV29-1 and TRBJ1-2, is SAVISQKPSRDICQRGTSLTIQCQVDSQVTMMFWYRQQPGQSLTLIATANQGSEATYESGFVIDKFPISRPNLTFSTLTVSNMSPEDSSIYLCSVEDRGLPGVGYTFGSGTRLTVV.

The chain combines TRBV30 with TRBJ1-5; 7 positions match TRBD1. The V segment lost 1 base and the J segment 3 bases; nucleotides outside the gene matches: 9. This CDR3 comprises 16 residues. In germline, CDR1 is GTSNPN, CDR2 SVGIG (reference sequence). CDR3 DNA sequence: TGTGCCTGGAGTGCCGACAGGGCCGACCTCAATCAGCCCCAGCATTTT. Residues: CAWSADRADLNQPQHF.

V gene TRBV7-9 combines with J gene TRBJ1-3; tentative D call: TRBD1 (6 bases). Germline lookup yields CDR1 SEHNR and CDR2 FQNEAQ (reference sequence). V lost 1 base and J 0 bases, leaving 13 bases between the germline ends. The CDR3 has 17 residues. CDR3 amino acids: CASSLVSRDISGNTIYF. The CDR3 DNA is TGTGCCAGCAGCTTAGTGTCTCGGGACATCTCTGGAAACACCATATATTTT.

This clone was counted only a few times. The chain employs TRBV2 and TRBJ1-2, with TRBD1 matching over 7 bases. This CDR3 has 15 amino acids. The ends lost 2 bases at V and 8 bases at J; junction bases unmatched: 11. Germline lookup yields CDR1 SNHLY and CDR2 FYNNEI. In nucleotides, the CDR3 is TGTGCCAGCAGTGAATCGGACAGGCTCGGGTCCGGCTACACCTTC. Its translation: CASSESDRLGSGYTF. The variable domain in full, with the rest retrieved from reference TRBV2 and TRBJ1-2, is EPEVTQTPSHQVTQMGQEVILRCVPISNHLYFYWYRQILGQKVEFLVSFYNNEISEKSEIFDDQFSVERPDGSNFTLKIRSTKLEDSAMYFCASSESDRLGSGYTFGSGTRLTVV.